These 3 T cell receptor beta chains originate from one sample sequenced in a study of T-cell reconstitution after alpha-beta-depleted transplantation in children. TCRbeta library preparation incorporated unique molecular identifiers. TCRdb itself ran the PCR reads through MiXCR, one entry per CDR3 protein. The repertoire has roughly 170,000 distinct CDR3 sequences, around 7% of them found once; the top ten carry about 3%. The material was PBMCs from the stem cell graft donor, obtained from the stem cell graft. The origin of the receptors is a human donor who donated a stem cell graft to a child with Wiskott-Aldrich syndrome.

At least ten counts were recorded for this clonotype. J is TRBJ2-1 and V is TRBV5-1; maybe TRBD2 (6 bases). Trimming pared 2 bases from V and 6 bases from J, leaving 21 bases between. Germline CDR1 is SGHRS and CDR2 is YFSETQ. This CDR3 spans 17 amino acids. CDR3 protein: CASSLTNPGRGSNEQFF. The CDR3 DNA is TGCGCCAGCAGCTTAACAAATCCGGGACGGGGGAGCAATGAGCAGTTCTTC.

The chain recombines TRBV14 with TRBJ2-1; D perhaps matches TRBD1 (7 bases). The germline V gene encodes CDR1 SGHDN and CDR2 FVKESK. This CDR3 is 17 amino acids long. The V and J ends lost 4 bases and 3 bases respectively, with 19 bases between them. In DNA, the CDR3 is TGTGCCAGCAGCCCACGGAGGGGGCGGCCCCTCTACAATGAGCAGTTCTTC. Translation gives CASSPRRGRPLYNEQFF. Full variable domain (rest looked up from reference TRBV14 and TRBJ2-1): EAGVTQFPSHSVIEKGQTVTLRCDPISGHDNLYWYRRVMGKEIKFLLHFVKESKQDESGMPNNRFLAERTGGTYSTLKVQPAELEDSGVYFCASSPRRGRPLYNEQFFGPGTRLTVL.

The sample holds many counts of this clonotype. The rearrangement joins TRBV20-1 to TRBJ2-1, with 7 bases identical to TRBD1. Germline CDR1 is DFQATT and CDR2 is SNEGSKA (reference sequence). Trimming took 5 bases from V and 4 from J; bases not matched to a gene: 11. The CDR3 runs 15 residues. The DNA for the CDR3 is TGCAGTGCTTTAAACCGGGACAGAGATTACAATGAGCAGTTCTTC. Encoded protein: CSALNRDRDYNEQFF.